The sequence of this T cell receptor (beta chain) was determined in a study of blood T cell repertoires in COVID-19. Study as a whole: Whether acute or convalescent, the COVID-19 samples came from the United States, Italy and Spain. T cells, B-cell-depleted T cells, or PBMCs supplied cDNA or gDNA.

In the original workflow: Amplification of reference gene primers was used by the study to estimate nucleated cell counts. Clones were sequenced by immunoSEQ multiplex PCR, and TCRdb holds only the in-frame ones, with some missing. V and J calls and clone size are copied from that table; D and trimming were computed from the DNA. The table has 200,000 or so clones, roughly nine tenths seen once; the top ten hold 1.9%. Per the germline V gene, CDR1 is LNHDA and CDR2 is SQIVND (reference sequence). The CDR3 extends over 15 amino acids. Trimming pared 10 bases from V and 3 bases from J, leaving 22 bases between.

The chain employs TRBV19 and TRBJ2-7; D is possibly TRBD1 (6 bases). This receptor was obtained from a man in his forties with active or convalescent COVID-19. The sample taken for sequencing was peripheral blood. CDR3: CATAPGTGTYYEQYF. The CDR3 bases are TGTGCCACCGCACCCGGGACCGGGACATACTACGAGCAGTACTTC.